This T cell receptor beta chain comes out of a study of T cell responses to AZD1222 COVID-19 vaccine. Regarding the study as a whole: Most donors were white British and more were female, and clonal diversity was possibly underestimated. Just five or six AZD1222 recipients were seropositive at baseline. At 160-218 and 743-854, vaccine-associated CD4 TCRs were dominant, and they spanned spike. It was only after the peak T cell response that any repertoires were sampled.

TCRdb's table, derived via immunoSEQ multiplex PCR, lists solely in-frame clones and lacks some. In the table there are roughly 180,000 clones, roughly nine tenths of which are singletons. Note on this clone: Its target is not known.

The CDR3 consists of 13 residues. Trimming shortened V by 6 bases and J by 2 bases, and 9 bases separated the two germline ends. Germline V gene lookup returns CDR1 WNHNN and CDR2 SYGVQD (reference sequence). Sequencing used peripheral blood, obtained 28 days after the second AZD1222 dose. The sequence derives from an adult who received the AZD1222 COVID-19 vaccine. The chain couples TRBV10-1 to TRBJ2-3, with D perhaps matching TRBD1 or TRBD2 (5 bases each). CDR3 protein: CASSGTDTDTQYF. DNA for the CDR3: TGCGCCAGCAGCGGGACGGACACAGATACGCAGTATTTT.